Listed here are 21 T cell receptor beta chains from one sample, sequenced in a study of read filtering for tumor transcriptome and immune sequencing. This library used around 0.4 ug RNA and molecular barcoded adaptors spanning alpha/delta and beta/gamma chains. TCRdb fed the reads into MiXCR, producing one record per CDR3 protein. The data show under 80,000 distinct CDR3 sequences, nearly 20% seen once. The sequencing input was a population of CD138-negative cells sorted from bone marrow. Receptor source: a donor aged 40 or over with multiple myeloma.

Points on this clonotype: A much more abundant neighbour one base away suggests this may be a read error. The J gene is TRBJ2-3, the V gene TRBV2, with 8 bases lining up with TRBD2. From germline, CDR1 is SNHLY and CDR2 FYNNEI. This CDR3 spans 15 amino acids. For the CDR3, the DNA is TGTGTCAGCAGGTCGACTAGCGCAAGCACAGATACGCAGTATTTT. Its protein product is CVSRSTSASTDTQYF.

This chain uses TRBV6-5 with TRBJ2-3; TRBD1 matches 8 bases. Germline lookup yields CDR1 MNHEY and CDR2 SVGAGI. Trimming took 2 bases from V and 2 from J; bases not matched to a gene: 6. The CDR3 extends over 16 amino acids. CDR3 loop: CASSYQGTGVTDTQYF. The CDR3 coding sequence is TGTGCCAGCAGTTACCAAGGGACAGGTGTCACAGATACGCAGTATTTT.

For the CDR3, the DNA is TGTGCCAGCAGTTTAGGGCAGTCGCCAACAGATACGCAGTATTTT. Residues: CASSLGQSPTDTQYF. The chain employs TRBV27 and TRBJ2-3, with D hard to call. The CDR3 runs to 15 residues. Germline V gene sequence: CDR1 MNHEY, CDR2 SMNVEV (reference sequence). Trimming took 2 bases from V and 3 from J, leaving 12 bases between them.

The chain couples TRBV5-1 to TRBJ2-3; 10 bases agree with TRBD2. J lost 0 bases, V lost 0 bases, and 4 bases had no gene match. Germline V gives CDR1 SGHRS, CDR2 YFSETQ. The CDR3 spans 17 residues. The CDR3 DNA sequence: TGCGCCAGCAGCTTGGGACTAGCGGGTCCTAGCACAGATACGCAGTATTTT. This translates into CASSLGLAGPSTDTQYF.

This clonotype was found many times. The rearrangement links TRBV9 to TRBJ2-1; weak D call: TRBD1 (6 bases). Germline loops: CDR1 SGDLS, CDR2 YYNGEE. The CDR3 has 14 amino acids. Trimming took 3 bases from V and 7 from J, leaving 14 bases between them. The CDR3: CASSARDNMNEQFF. CDR3 nucleotide sequence: TGTGCCAGCAGCGCAAGGGACAATATGAATGAGCAGTTCTTC.

This clonotype showed up many times. The chain combines TRBV4-2 with TRBJ2-3; D possibly corresponds to TRBD2 (6 bases). Deletions cut 4 bases from V and 5 bases from J, with 19 bases between. Germline CDR1 reads LGHNA; CDR2 reads YNFKEQ. The length of the CDR3 is 16 residues. CDR3 loop: CASSPKRRAEGDTQYF. The CDR3 DNA follows: TGTGCCAGCAGCCCGAAAAGGAGGGCCGAGGGAGATACGCAGTATTTT.

As for this clonotype: One end of the junction does not line up with germline, which may come from a read error. The rearrangement uses TRBV11-3 and TRBJ2-1, with no clear D. Germline V gene sequence: CDR1 SGHNT, CDR2 YENEEA. CDR3 length equals 13 residues. In DNA, the CDR3 is TGTGCCAGCAGACCCTCGGCCAACAATGAGCAGCTCTTC. Protein sequence: CASRPSANNEQLF.

As to this clonotype: This sequence may be a read error, since a much larger clone differs from it by one base. This chain connects TRBV20-1 to TRBJ1-1, with no clear D. Trimming took 5 bases from V and 1 from J, leaving 11 bases between them. The CDR3 covers 13 residues. The V gene's germline CDR1 is DFQATT and CDR2 SNEGSKA (reference sequence). CDR3 DNA: TGCAGTGCTCGACTGGACGGGAACACTGAAGCTTTCTTT. Its translation: CSARLDGNTEAFF.

This clonotype was counted many times. The J gene is TRBJ2-2, the V gene TRBV14; D is unclear. The germline V gene encodes CDR1 SGHDN and CDR2 FVKESK. There are 13 residues in the CDR3. Trimming took 1 base from V and 5 from J, leaving 5 bases between them. This CDR3 is CASSQAGTGELFF. The CDR3 DNA is TGTGCCAGCAGCCAAGCGGGTACCGGGGAGCTGTTTTTT.

Ten or more counts support this clonotype. The CDR3: CASSQGLGWAGELFF. DNA for the CDR3: TGTGCCAGCAGCCAAGGCCTGGGGTGGGCCGGGGAGCTGTTTTTT. The chain employs TRBV3-1 and TRBJ2-2; no clear D gene. V dropped 1 base and J dropped 6 bases, with 12 bases sitting between them. The CDR3 totals 15 residues. Germline loops: CDR1 LGHDT, CDR2 YNNKEL (reference sequence).

This clonotype was seen a handful of times. V usage is TRBV2 and J usage is TRBJ1-5; D gene ambiguous. V lost 2 bases, J lost 2 bases, and 7 bases lay in between. CDR1 and CDR2 from the germline V gene are SNHLY and FYNNEI. This CDR3 region has 14 residues. CDR3 DNA sequence: TGTGCCAGCAGTGAAAGGGCTGGCAATCAGCCCCAGCATTTT. Protein: CASSERAGNQPQHF.

The V call is TRBV29-1, the J call TRBJ1-3; D is ambiguous. Germline V CDR1 and CDR2: SQVTM, ANQGSEA. V was clipped by 7 bases and J by 3 bases, with 7 bases between them. CDR3 length equals 11 residues. The CDR3: CSGKIGNTIYF. CDR3 bases: TGCAGCGGCAAAATTGGAAACACCATATATTTT.

Note on this clonotype: The conserved phenylalanine or tryptophan normally closing the CDR3 is absent here, so this likely arose from a read error. The chain has TRBV4-2 and TRBJ2-1; 7 nucleotides agree with TRBD2. The CDR3 is made up of 16 amino acids. Germline V gives CDR1 LGHNA, CDR2 YNFKEQ. The V and J ends lost 4 bases and 1 base, in that order; junction bases with no gene match: 7. CDR3 protein: CASSRLGGNSYNEQFL. The CDR3 nucleotides are TGTGCCAGCAGCCGGCTGGGGGGGAATTCCTACAATGAGCAGTTCCTC.

This clonotype was observed many times. The rearrangement uses TRBV20-1 and TRBJ1-1; 9 bases map to TRBD1. Germline V gene data show CDR1 as DFQATT and CDR2 as SNEGSKA (reference sequence). The CDR3 length is 12 residues. The J segment lost 4 bases and the V segment lost 5 bases, leaving 2 bases of the junction unmatched. The CDR3, as DNA: TGCAGTGCTTCGACAGGGGGCACTGAAGCTTTCTTT. Translating it yields CSASTGGTEAFF.

This clonotype has a count of ten or more. The J gene is TRBJ1-1, the V gene TRBV6-6; 7 positions agree with TRBD1. This CDR3 contains 14 residues. Germline V lookup: CDR1 MNHNY, CDR2 SVGAGI (reference sequence). Trimming at V came to 4 bases and at J to 4 bases, leaving 6 bases not matched to a gene. The CDR3 nucleotides read TGTGCCAGCAGTTGGGTAGGGGGCGGCACTGAAGCTTTCTTT. Translation gives CASSWVGGGTEAFF.

This clonotype occurred many times. The V and J genes are TRBV21-1 and TRBJ2-1; the table's D gene call, TRBD2, was not cross checked with the DNA. TRBV21-1 is a pseudogene segment. The CDR3 has 20 amino acids. The CDR3 reads CASSPRDLGLAGVSYNEQFF. CDR3 nucleotide sequence: TGTGCCAGCAGCCCAAGGGACCTGGGACTAGCGGGGGTCTCCTACAATGAGCAGTTCTTC.

This clonotype has a handful of counts. This may stem from a read error, because a much larger clone lies one nucleotide away. The CDR3 here is CASSGGGGSNQPQHF. The CDR3 DNA is TGCGCCAGCTCAGGTGGGGGGGGTAGCAATCAGCCCCAGCATTTT. The chain carries TRBV5-1 and TRBJ1-5, with TRBD1 as a possible D gene (5 bases). The CDR3 runs to 15 residues. The germline V and J ends were trimmed by 7 bases and 0 bases, with 14 bases remaining between them. Per the germline V gene, CDR1 is SGHRS and CDR2 is YFSETQ.

In the case of this clonotype: A read error may explain this, as a much larger clone is one base away. The chain employs TRBV12-5 and TRBJ2-5; no clear D gene. CDR3 length equals 15 residues. CDR1 LGHNT and CDR2 FRNRAP come from the germline V gene. Trimming took off 5 bases at V and 4 bases at J, with 17 bases between the two ends. This chain's CDR3 is CASGPFGSIRETQYF. For the CDR3, the DNA is TGTGCTAGTGGTCCCTTCGGATCTATTCGAGAGACCCAGTACTTC. Based on the CDR3 plus reference TRBV12-5 and TRBJ2-5, the full variable domain is DARVTQTPRHKVTEMGQEVTMRCQPILGHNTVFWYRQTMMQGLELLAYFRNRAPLDDSGMPKDRFSAEMPDATLATLKIQPSEPRDSAVYFCASGPFGSIRETQYFGPGTRLLVL.

The chain couples TRBV20-1 to TRBJ1-5, with 7 bases identical to TRBD1. The tail of the sequence fits TRBJ2-3 better, so the J call may be wrong. CDR3 length equals 14 residues. Germline V lookup: CDR1 DFQATT, CDR2 SNEGSKA (reference sequence). Written as DNA, the CDR3 is TGCAGTGCTAGGACGGGACAGAACAATCAGCCCCAGTATTTT. This codes for CSARTGQNNQPQYF.

This rearrangement joins TRBV29-1 to TRBJ2-1, with TRBD2 matching 11 bases. The trim removed 5 bases at V and 4 bases at J, leaving 7 bases unmatched. Germline assignment: CDR1 SQVTM and CDR2 ANQGSEA. The CDR3 length is 15 residues. CDR3 sequence (DNA): TGCAGCGTTCCGCCACTAGCGGGAGAATACAATGAGCAGTTCTTC. Its translation: CSVPPLAGEYNEQFF.

This clonotype occurred many times. The chain recombines TRBV6-2 or TRBV6-3 with TRBJ2-3; TRBD1 aligns across 8 bases. CDR1 and CDR2 from the germline V gene are MNHEY and SVGEGT. The CDR3 has 15 residues. With V trimmed by 5 bases and J by 4 bases, 8 bases remained unmatched. The CDR3 DNA reads as TGTGCCAGCAGTCCGACAGGGGAAAAAGCAGATACGCAGTATTTT. It translates to CASSPTGEKADTQYF.